Listed here are 5 T cell receptor beta chains from one sample, sequenced in a study of Ad26.COV2.S vaccination and SARS-CoV-2 variants. Generated by immunoSEQ multiplex PCR, the TCRdb table keeps only in-frame clones and is missing some. The sample shows about 400,000 clones, about nine tenths of them seen only once. Indicated treatment: 19 received Ad26.COV2.S at low or high dose, single or two shots; five or six received placebo; per-sample allocation not given. Specimens were obtained on day 63 following the first vaccine or placebo injection. Material: peripheral blood, obtained in a trial of Ad26.COV2.S vaccine versus placebo. Receptors originate from a person aged 18-65 years who received the Ad26.COV2.S COVID-19 vaccine or a placebo.

This rearrangement joins TRBV27 to TRBJ2-5; D ambiguous. Germline assignment: CDR1 MNHEY and CDR2 SMNVEV (reference sequence). The V gene lost 6 bases and the J gene lost 2 bases, with 4 bases spanning the gap. The CDR3 runs to 11 residues. The CDR3 region is CASSIQETQYF. For the CDR3, the DNA is TGTGCCAGCAGCATTCAAGAGACCCAGTACTTC.

The chain has TRBV19 and TRBJ2-2; 11 bases are shared with TRBD2. Germline CDR1 LNHDA, CDR2 SQIVND (reference sequence). Losses at the gene ends were 2 bases for V and 7 bases for J; bases not matched to a gene: 12. The CDR3 is 18 residues long. The CDR3 loop reads CASSISPRLAGLGGELFF. CDR3 bases: TGTGCCAGTAGTATATCCCCGAGACTAGCGGGATTGGGCGGGGAGCTGTTTTTT.

The J gene is TRBJ2-3, the V gene TRBV5-1, with a weak D call TRBD2 (6 bases). V gave up 5 bases and J gave up 5 bases, with 15 bases separating them. The CDR3 length is 14 residues. Germline V gives CDR1 SGHRS, CDR2 YFSETQ. The DNA of the CDR3 is TGCGCCAGCAGTGGGGGGATGGTGAGAGATACGCAGTATTTT. Its translation is CASSGGMVRDTQYF. Variable domain in full (rest from reference TRBV5-1 and TRBJ2-3): KAGVTQTPRYLIKTRGQQVTLSCSPISGHRSVSWYQQTPGQGLQFLFEYFSETQRNKGNFPGRFSGRQFSNSRSEMNVSTLELGDSALYLCASSGGMVRDTQYFGPGTRLTVL.

The chain is built from TRBV28 and TRBJ2-7; weak D call: TRBD2 (6 bases). Germline values: CDR1 MDHEN, CDR2 SYDVKM. This CDR3 is built from 14 residues. The V gene lost 2 bases and the J gene lost 5 bases, with 13 bases spanning the gap. The CDR3: CASSLGPRGNEQYF. CDR3 sequence (DNA): TGTGCCAGCAGTTTAGGTCCTCGGGGGAACGAGCAGTACTTC.

This clone came up once. The chain combines TRBV19 with TRBJ1-2, with D unclear. CDR3 length equals 13 residues. Trimming stripped 1 base from V and 4 bases from J, with 7 bases between. Germline V gives CDR1 LNHDA, CDR2 SQIVND (reference sequence). The CDR3 DNA is TGTGCCAGTAGTATAGGGCTGATCTATGGCTACACCTTC. It specifies CASSIGLIYGYTF.